The source of this T cell receptor (beta chain) is a study of blood T cell repertoires in COVID-19. Overall study: From the United States, Italy and Spain came samples of acute and convalescent COVID-19. PBMCs, B-cell-depleted T cells, or T cells provided the cDNA or gDNA that made up the material.

In the study's own analysis: Estimates of nucleated cell counts were drawn from the amplification of reference gene primers. Using immunoSEQ multiplex PCR, the repertoire was profiled, and TCRdb retains in-frame clones only, with some absent. V, J and clone size reflect that table, while D and trimming were determined from the DNA. The sample lists some 120,000 clones; 70% to 90% were seen once. CDR3 size: 14 residues. J gave up 7 bases and V 6 bases, and 6 bases lay outside the gene matches. Germline lookup yields CDR1 MNHEY and CDR2 SVGAGI. The chain uses TRBV6-5 and TRBJ1-1; 12 bases line up with TRBD1. The sample was peripheral blood. This TCR came from a woman aged 80 or over with acute or convalescent COVID-19. CDR3 bases: TGTGCCAGCAGCCGGGGACAGGGGGCGTTTGAAGCTTTCTTT. It encodes CASSRGQGAFEAFF.